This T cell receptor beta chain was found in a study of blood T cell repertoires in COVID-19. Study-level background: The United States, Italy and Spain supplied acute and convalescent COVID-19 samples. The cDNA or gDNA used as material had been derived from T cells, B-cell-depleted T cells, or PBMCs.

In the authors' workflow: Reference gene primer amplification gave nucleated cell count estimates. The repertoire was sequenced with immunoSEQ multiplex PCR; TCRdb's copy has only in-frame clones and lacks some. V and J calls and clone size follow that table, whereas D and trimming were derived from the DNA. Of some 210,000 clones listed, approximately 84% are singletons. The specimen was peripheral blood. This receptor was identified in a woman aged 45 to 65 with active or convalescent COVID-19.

CDR3: CASSPPAGGQRSGANVLTF. The CDR3 coding sequence is TGTGCCAGCTCACCGCCGGCGGGGGGCCAGCGTTCTGGGGCCAACGTCCTGACTTTC. This chain connects TRBV18 to TRBJ2-6; 8 nucleotides line up with TRBD2. CDR1 KGHSH and CDR2 LQKENI come from the germline V gene. The CDR3 extends over 19 amino acids. Trimming took 3 bases from V and 1 from J; bases not matched to a gene: 11.